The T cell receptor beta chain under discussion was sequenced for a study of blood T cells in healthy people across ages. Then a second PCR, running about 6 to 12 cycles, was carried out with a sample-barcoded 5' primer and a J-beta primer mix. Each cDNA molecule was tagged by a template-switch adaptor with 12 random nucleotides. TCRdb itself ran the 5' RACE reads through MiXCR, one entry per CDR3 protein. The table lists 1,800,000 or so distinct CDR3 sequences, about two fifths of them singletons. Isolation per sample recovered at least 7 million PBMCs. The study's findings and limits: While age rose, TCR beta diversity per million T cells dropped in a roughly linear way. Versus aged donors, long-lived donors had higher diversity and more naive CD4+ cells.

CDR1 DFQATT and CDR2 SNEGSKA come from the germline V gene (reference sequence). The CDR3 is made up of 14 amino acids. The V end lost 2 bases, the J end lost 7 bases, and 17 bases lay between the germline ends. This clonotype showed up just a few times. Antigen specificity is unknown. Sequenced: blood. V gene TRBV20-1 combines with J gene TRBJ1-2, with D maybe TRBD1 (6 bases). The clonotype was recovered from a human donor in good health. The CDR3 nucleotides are TGCAGTGCTAGACGACAGGTCTTCTTGGGTGGCTACACCTTC. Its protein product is CSARRQVFLGGYTF.